The rows below give T cell receptor beta chains drawn from one sample of a study of PD-1 blockade in mismatch repair-deficient tumors. Some clones are missing from TCRdb's copy, which holds only in-frame ones; the method was immunoSEQ multiplex PCR. Of around 120,000 clones in the sample, more than 85% were seen once. The sequences come from peripheral blood, collected 44 weeks after starting pembrolizumab. The source is an adult with mismatch repair-deficient cancer. CDR3s include the opening cysteine and the closing phenylalanine or tryptophan. The order of the fields is V gene, clone size, J gene, D gene, CDR3 protein, CDR3 DNA. A D gene is named only where the DNA matches it firmly. Some rows mark clone size as missing; the rest say once, few, many or name a class of expanded clone.

v_call: TRBV5-4; clone_size: .; j_call: TRBJ2-1; d_call: .; cdr3_aa: CASSPAGNEQFF; cdr3_nt: TGTGCCAGCAGCCCCGCGGGAAATGAGCAGTTCTTC
v_call: TRBV5-1; clone_size: few; j_call: TRBJ1-2; d_call: .; cdr3_aa: CASSPTAGSNYGYTF; cdr3_nt: TGCGCCAGCAGCCCGACGGCGGGAAGTAACTATGGCTACACCTTC
v_call: TRBV28; clone_size: .; j_call: TRBJ1-5; d_call: .; cdr3_aa: CASSLSRASNQPQHF; cdr3_nt: TGTGCCAGCAGTTTGTCCAGGGCCAGCAATCAGCCCCAGCATTTT
v_call: TRBV28; clone_size: .; j_call: TRBJ2-1; d_call: TRBD2; cdr3_aa: CASSFPPVRERGYNEQFF; cdr3_nt: TGTGCCAGCAGTTTCCCTCCCGTGCGGGAGAGGGGCTACAATGAGCAGTTCTTC
v_call: TRBV10-3; clone_size: .; j_call: TRBJ2-5; d_call: .; cdr3_aa: CAISESGDSRQETQYF; cdr3_nt: TGTGCCATCAGTGAGTCGGGGGATTCTCGGCAAGAGACCCAGTACTTC
v_call: TRBV7-2; clone_size: .; j_call: TRBJ2-7; d_call: .; cdr3_aa: CASSLAAPGPSSYEQYF; cdr3_nt: TGTGCCAGCAGCTTAGCGGCTCCGGGCCCGAGCTCCTACGAGCAGTACTTC
v_call: TRBV4-2; clone_size: .; j_call: TRBJ1-1; d_call: TRBD1; cdr3_aa: CASSQRGQGTEAFF; cdr3_nt: TGTGCCAGCAGCCAGAGGGGACAGGGAACTGAAGCTTTCTTT
v_call: TRBV7-2; clone_size: .; j_call: TRBJ1-5; d_call: TRBD1; cdr3_aa: CASSSGDRNQPQHF; cdr3_nt: TGTGCCAGCAGCTCCGGGGACAGGAATCAGCCCCAGCATTTT
v_call: TRBV7-9; clone_size: .; j_call: TRBJ2-1; d_call: TRBD2; cdr3_aa: CASSPRTSGRKSSYNEQFF; cdr3_nt: TGTGCCAGCAGCCCACGCACTAGCGGGAGGAAGAGCTCCTACAATGAGCAGTTCTTC
v_call: TRBV9; clone_size: .; j_call: TRBJ1-3; d_call: .; cdr3_aa: CASSVDLTGNTIYF; cdr3_nt: TGTGCCAGCAGCGTAGACCTAACTGGAAACACCATATATTTT